Listed below are T cell receptor beta chains from one sample, sequenced in a study of T cell responses to AZD1222 COVID-19 vaccine. Some clones are missing from TCRdb's copy, which holds only in-frame ones; the method was immunoSEQ multiplex PCR. The repertoire holds some 130,000 clones, with over 75% as singletons. The sample was peripheral blood, taken on day 0 of AZD1222 vaccination. The receptors shown here come from an adult in good health. Both conserved end residues are part of each CDR3. The D gene is left open where the match is weak. Some rows mark clone size as missing; the rest say once, few, many or name a class of expanded clone.

clone size | D gene | J gene | V gene | CDR3 DNA | CDR3 protein
- | - | TRBJ2-3 | TRBV24-1 | TGTGCCACCAGCACGGGGAGCACAGATACGCAGTATTTT | CATSTGSTDTQYF
- | - | TRBJ1-2 | TRBV6-4 | TGTGCCAGCAGTGACACCTACGGGGGGGCGAATGGCTACACCTTC | CASSDTYGGANGYTF
- | TRBD1 | TRBJ2-3 | TRBV5-1 | TGCGCCAGCAGCTTACCGGGACAGGGGGCAGATACGCAGTATTTT | CASSLPGQGADTQYF
- | - | TRBJ2-7 | TRBV12-3/TRBV12-4 | TGTGCCAGCACCGGACCCCTGGGCGGGCAGTACTTC | CASTGPLGGQYF
- | - | TRBJ1-2 | TRBV4-1 | TGCGCCAGCAGCCTCTTGGTCGGGGCGGGGAACTATGGCTACACCTTC | CASSLLVGAGNYGYTF
- | - | TRBJ2-6 | TRBV4-2 | TGTGCCAGCAGCCAAGCTGAGCGGAGCTCTGGGGCCAACGTCCTGACTTTC | CASSQAERSSGANVLTF
- | TRBD2 | TRBJ2-1 | TRBV18 | TGTGCCAGCTCAAGCGGGCGGGGGAACTACAATGAGCAGTTCTTC | CASSSGRGNYNEQFF
- | - | TRBJ1-1 | TRBV27 | TGTGCCAGCAGTTTGTACCAGACGAACACTGAAGCTTTCTTT | CASSLYQTNTEAFF
- | TRBD2 | TRBJ2-2 | TRBV28 | TGTGCCAGCAGTTTGGGGCTAGCGGGAGGGGAGCTGTTTTTT | CASSLGLAGGELFF
- | - | TRBJ2-7 | TRBV30 | TGTGCCTGGTCAGGCGCCCCCTACGAGCAGTACTTC | CAWSGAPYEQYF
- | - | TRBJ2-7 | TRBV5-6 | TGTGCCAGCAGAAAAGGCCGGGGCCGAACCAACTACGAGCAGTACTTC | CASRKGRGRTNYEQYF
- | - | TRBJ1-2 | TRBV2 | TGTGCCAGCAGCTTAAACTATGGCTACACCTTC | CASSLNYGYTF
- | - | TRBJ2-7 | TRBV4-1 | TGCGCCAGCAGCCAAGATCAAAGCGTTAAGGACGAGCAGTACTTC | CASSQDQSVKDEQYF
- | - | TRBJ1-2 | TRBV5-8 | TGTGCCAGCAGCTTGGGAGCTTTGGGTGACTATGGCTACACCTTC | CASSLGALGDYGYTF
- | - | TRBJ1-6 | TRBV18 | TGTGCCAGCTCACCGACGGGGAGTTCACCCCTCCACTTT | CASSPTGSSPLHF
- | TRBD2 | TRBJ2-7 | TRBV19 | TGTGCCAGTAGTCGGGGGGGGCCAAGCTCCTACGAGCAGTACTTC | CASSRGGPSSYEQYF
- | - | TRBJ2-5 | TRBV11-1 | TGTGCCAGCAGCTTAGGAGGGCCAGAGACCCAGTACTTC | CASSLGGPETQYF
- | - | TRBJ2-7 | TRBV27 | TGTGCCAGCAGTTTAAAGGCCAGGGGTTACGAGCAGTACTTC | CASSLKARGYEQYF
- | TRBD1 | TRBJ2-7 | TRBV19 | TGTGCCAGTAGTAGGGGGACAGGGGGGCTTCACGAGCAGTACTTC | CASSRGTGGLHEQYF
- | - | TRBJ2-1 | TRBV6-1 | TGTGCCAGCAGTGAACGGTGGGGGGGCCGAAATGAGCAGTTCTTC | CASSERWGGRNEQFF
- | - | TRBJ1-1 | TRBV11-1 | TGTGCCAGCAGCTTAACCCAGACCACTGAAGCTTTCTTT | CASSLTQTTEAFF
- | - | TRBJ1-6 | TRBV9 | TGTGCCAGCAGCGTAGGCAGGGATAATTCACCCCTCCACTTT | CASSVGRDNSPLHF
- | TRBD1 | TRBJ1-6 | TRBV5-5 | TGTGCCAGCAGCTTGGTGGACAGGGTTAATTCACCCCTCCACTTT | CASSLVDRVNSPLHF
- | - | TRBJ2-3 | TRBV7-9 | TGTGCCAGCAGCTTAGGAGGGTACACAGATACGCAGTATTTT | CASSLGGYTDTQYF
- | - | TRBJ2-2 | TRBV30 | TGTGCCTGGAGTTTTCATCGTGGGGAGCTGTTTTTT | CAWSFHRGELFF
few | - | TRBJ1-5 | TRBV5-1 | TGCGCCAGCAGCTTGGTCGGGGGATTAGATCCCCAGCATTTT | CASSLVGGLDPQHF
- | - | TRBJ1-1 | TRBV30 | TGTGCCTGGAGTGTACTAGGAATGAACACTGAAGCTTTCTTT | CAWSVLGMNTEAFF
- | TRBD2 | TRBJ2-3 | TRBV24-1 | TGTGCCACCAGTGATAGCGGGAGGGCCAGGGATACGCAGTATTTT | CATSDSGRARDTQYF
- | - | TRBJ2-7 | TRBV2 | TGTGCCAGCCGACCTGGCGAGCAGTACTTC | CASRPGEQYF
- | TRBD1 | TRBJ1-6 | TRBV7-9 | TGTGCCAGCAGCTTAGCCACAGGGGTAGGATCACCCCTCCACTTT | CASSLATGVGSPLHF
- | - | TRBJ2-7 | TRBV11-2 | TGTGCCAGCAGCCGCCCTTTAACAGGGATTTACGAGCAGTACTTC | CASSRPLTGIYEQYF